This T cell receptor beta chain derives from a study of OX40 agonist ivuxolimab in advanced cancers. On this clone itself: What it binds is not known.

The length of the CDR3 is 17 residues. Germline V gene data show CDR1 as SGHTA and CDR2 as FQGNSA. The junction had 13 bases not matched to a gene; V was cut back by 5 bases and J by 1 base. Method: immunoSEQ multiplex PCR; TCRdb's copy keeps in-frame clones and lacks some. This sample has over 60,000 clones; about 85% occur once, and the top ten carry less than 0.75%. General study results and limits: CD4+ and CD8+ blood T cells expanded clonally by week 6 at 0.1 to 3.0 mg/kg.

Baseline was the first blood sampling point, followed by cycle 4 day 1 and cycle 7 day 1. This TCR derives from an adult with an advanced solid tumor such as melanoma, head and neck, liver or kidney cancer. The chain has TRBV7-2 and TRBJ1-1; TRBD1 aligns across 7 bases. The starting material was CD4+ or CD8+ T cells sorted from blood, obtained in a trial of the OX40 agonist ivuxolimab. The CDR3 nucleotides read TGTGCCAGCAGCCGCATTCCGCCCGGGACAGCGAACACTGAAGCTTTCTTT. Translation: CASSRIPPGTANTEAFF. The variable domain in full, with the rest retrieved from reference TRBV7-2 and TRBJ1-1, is GAGVSQSPSNKVTEKGKDVELRCDPISGHTALYWYRQSLGQGLEFLIYFQGNSAPDKSGLPSDRFSAERTGGSVSTLTIQRTQQEDSAVYLCASSRIPPGTANTEAFFGQGTRLTVV.